This T cell receptor beta chain is from a study of T-cell reconstitution after alpha-beta-depleted transplantation in children. Study outcomes and limitations: Several hundred rapidly expanded clones from non-depleted graft cells reportedly supplied alpha-beta T cells about two months post-transplant.

With regard to this clonotype: The target antigen is unknown.

Using unique molecular identifiers, the investigators prepared the TCRbeta library. Using its own MiXCR run on the PCR reads, TCRdb lists one record per CDR3 protein. The table lists a few hundred thousand distinct CDR3 sequences, roughly 30% of them singletons. The TCR was taken from a boy younger than two with Wiskott-Aldrich syndrome, due to receive a stem cell transplant. The sample here was PBMCs, taken before TCRalphabeta/CD19-depleted stem cell transplant.

The CDR3 loop reads CASSLSGTSGTYYEQYF. The CDR3 nucleotides read TGTGCCAGCAGTTTATCTGGGACTAGCGGGACCTACTACGAGCAGTACTTC. V and J are TRBV27 and TRBJ2-7; 13 bases map to TRBD2. Trimming removed 0 bases from V and 3 bases from J; junction bases left unmatched: 5. CDR3 length: 17 residues. Per the germline V gene, CDR1 is MNHEY and CDR2 is SMNVEV (reference sequence).